Listed below are T cell receptor beta chains from one sample, sequenced in a study of blood T cell repertoires in COVID-19. Some clones are missing from TCRdb's copy, which holds only in-frame ones; the method was immunoSEQ multiplex PCR. The sample has about 71,000 clones; over 75% are singletons. Sequencing input: peripheral blood. These receptors all stem from a man in his fifties or sixties with acute or convalescent COVID-19. Each CDR3 is given with its conserved first and last residue. D genes are given only for firm matches. Not every row has a clone size; where given, it reads once, few, many or a size class.

cdr3_aa	cdr3_nt	v_call	j_call	clone_size	d_call
CASGLGETSGSFGDTQYF	TGTGCTAGTGGTTTGGGGGAAACTAGCGGGAGTTTTGGAGATACGCAGTATTTT	TRBV12-5	TRBJ2-3	NA	TRBD2
CATSPTTGINQPQHF	TGTGCCACCAGCCCCACCACAGGGATCAATCAGCCCCAGCATTTT	TRBV15	TRBJ1-5	NA	NA
CASSTGILRAGELFF	TGTGCCAGCAGTACCGGGATCTTAAGGGCCGGGGAGCTGTTTTTT	TRBV28	TRBJ2-2	NA	NA
CASSGHNNSPLHF	TGTGCCAGCAGCGGGCACAATAATTCACCCCTCCACTTT	TRBV9	TRBJ1-6	NA	NA
CASSYSASGANEQFF	TGTGCCAGCAGTTACTCGGCTAGCGGCGCCAATGAGCAGTTCTTC	TRBV6-5	TRBJ2-1	NA	TRBD2
CASSPPGTGLAGELFF	TGTGCCAGCAGCCCTCCCGGGACAGGGTTAGCCGGGGAGCTGTTTTTT	TRBV3-1/TRBV3-2	TRBJ2-2	NA	TRBD1
CASTARQGGNSPLHF	TGTGCCAGCACCGCGAGACAGGGTGGGAATTCACCCCTCCACTTT	TRBV6-5	TRBJ1-6	NA	TRBD1
CASSHSVSGNTIYF	TGTGCCAGCAGCCATTCGGTCTCTGGAAACACCATATATTTT	TRBV7-9	TRBJ1-3	NA	NA
CASSLGTGTDTQYF	TGTGCCAGCAGCTTGGGGACTGGCACAGATACGCAGTATTTT	TRBV5-4	TRBJ2-3	NA	NA
CASSSATNEKLFF	TGTGCCAGCAGTTCGGCAACTAATGAAAAACTGTTTTTT	TRBV27	TRBJ1-4	NA	NA
CASSYRNYGYTF	TGTGCCAGCAGTTACAGGAACTATGGCTACACCTTC	TRBV11-3	TRBJ1-2	NA	NA
CASSLWDRTNEKLFF	TGTGCCAGCAGCTTATGGGACAGGACTAATGAAAAACTGTTTTTT	TRBV7-9	TRBJ1-4	NA	TRBD1
CASSKAMSGDEQFF	TGTGCCAGCAGCAAAGCAATGTCAGGGGATGAGCAGTTCTTC	TRBV21-1	TRBJ2-1	NA	NA
CASSVGSGRAFGSTDTQYF	TGTGCCAGCAGCGTAGGTAGCGGGAGGGCCTTCGGGAGCACAGATACGCAGTATTTT	TRBV9	TRBJ2-3	few	TRBD2
CATRDKLIAGQPQHF	TGTGCCACCCGGGACAAGCTTATAGCGGGTCAGCCCCAGCATTTT	TRBV2	TRBJ1-5	NA	NA
CASIGGTGGFGNTIYF	TGTGCCAGCATAGGAGGGACAGGGGGCTTTGGAAACACCATATATTTT	TRBV27	TRBJ1-3	NA	TRBD1
CASLAGVTDTQYF	TGTGCCAGCTTAGCGGGAGTAACAGATACGCAGTATTTT	TRBV12-3/TRBV12-4	TRBJ2-3	NA	TRBD2
CASSLRRGPNYGYTF	TGTGCCAGCAGCTTGAGGAGGGGACCTAACTATGGCTACACCTTC	TRBV5-6	TRBJ1-2	NA	NA
CATTTGTEAFF	TGCGCCACCACGACAGGCACTGAAGCTTTCTTT	TRBV10-2	TRBJ1-1	NA	NA
CASSLQGEVDTQYF	TGCGCCAGCAGCTTACAGGGGGAAGTAGATACGCAGTATTTT	TRBV5-1	TRBJ2-3	NA	TRBD1
CASRWGGEAYGYTF	TGTGCCAGCCGCTGGGGGGGTGAAGCGTATGGCTACACCTTC	TRBV27	TRBJ1-2	NA	NA
CASSPTSGSNEQFF	TGTGCCAGCAGCCCAACTAGCGGGAGTAATGAGCAGTTCTTC	TRBV11-2	TRBJ2-1	NA	TRBD2
CASSVASAPYEQYF	TGCGCCAGCAGCGTAGCGAGTGCACCCTACGAGCAGTACTTC	TRBV5-1	TRBJ2-7	NA	NA
CSVEDNGQIQETQYF	TGCAGCGTTGAAGATAATGGTCAGATCCAAGAGACCCAGTACTTC	TRBV29-1	TRBJ2-5	NA	NA
CASSLDPMRFGNTIYF	TGTGCCAGCAGCTTAGATCCTATGAGGTTTGGAAACACCATATATTTT	TRBV11-2	TRBJ1-3	NA	NA
CSVERRGQAGGTEAFF	TGCAGCGTTGAGAGGCGTGGGCAGGCCGGGGGGACTGAAGCTTTCTTT	TRBV29-1	TRBJ1-1	NA	NA
CASSPPGVSNEQFF	TGTGCCAGCAGCCCCCCCGGGGTATCGAATGAGCAGTTCTTC	TRBV11-3	TRBJ2-1	NA	NA
CASSNPGTGAGTEAFF	TGTGCCAGCAGTAACCCTGGGACAGGGGCGGGGACTGAAGCTTTCTTT	TRBV28	TRBJ1-1	NA	TRBD1
CSASRQPEAFF	TGCAGTGCTAGTCGACAGCCTGAAGCTTTCTTT	TRBV20-1	TRBJ1-1	once	NA
CASSVGFRRGEQYF	TGTGCCAGCAGCGTAGGGTTCAGAAGGGGCGAGCAGTACTTC	TRBV9	TRBJ2-7	NA	NA
CSVSRQSNEKLFF	TGCAGCGTTAGCAGACAGTCGAATGAAAAACTGTTTTTT	TRBV29-1	TRBJ1-4	NA	NA
CASSRGEGTEAFF	TGCGCCAGCAGCAGGGGGGAGGGAACTGAAGCTTTCTTT	TRBV4-1	TRBJ1-1	NA	NA
CAISEATGAGANVLTF	TGTGCCATCAGTGAAGCAACAGGGGCTGGGGCCAACGTCCTGACTTTC	TRBV10-3	TRBJ2-6	NA	TRBD1
CASSPFGTGIGATEAFF	TGTGCCAGCAGTCCTTTCGGGACAGGTATAGGGGCCACTGAAGCTTTCTTT	TRBV2	TRBJ1-1	NA	TRBD1
CASSRQANTEAFF	TGTGCCAGCAGCCGACAGGCGAACACTGAAGCTTTCTTT	TRBV12-3/TRBV12-4	TRBJ1-1	NA	NA
CASGPSSGGTDTQYF	TGTGCTAGTGGTCCGTCTAGCGGGGGCACAGATACGCAGTATTTT	TRBV12-5	TRBJ2-3	NA	TRBD2
CASSLNDGGGLNYGYTF	TGCGCCAGCAGCTTGAACGACGGTGGGGGCTTGAACTATGGCTACACCTTC	TRBV5-1	TRBJ1-2	few	NA
CASSVAGGGELFF	TGTGCCAGCAGTGTAGCGGGAGGAGGGGAGCTGTTTTTT	TRBV6-1	TRBJ2-2	NA	TRBD2
CASSFTPTGGIQPQHF	TGTGCCAGCAGCTTTACCCCGACAGGGGGGATCCAGCCCCAGCATTTT	TRBV5-8	TRBJ1-5	NA	TRBD1
CASSLDGTHNEQFF	TGTGCCAGCAGCTTAGATGGGACTCACAATGAGCAGTTCTTC	TRBV7-9	TRBJ2-1	few	NA
CASSLASGNYEQYF	TGCGCCAGCAGCTTGGCTAGCGGGAACTACGAGCAGTACTTC	TRBV5-1	TRBJ2-7	NA	TRBD2
CASSVGGTGGLFGNTIYF	TGTGCCAGCAGCGTAGGGGGGACAGGGGGCCTATTCGGAAACACCATATATTTT	TRBV9	TRBJ1-3	NA	TRBD1
CASSRGQGRYGANVLTF	TGTGCCAGCAGCCGGGGACAGGGTCGTTATGGGGCCAACGTCCTGACTTTC	TRBV7-2	TRBJ2-6	NA	TRBD1
CASSFRRPDRYYGYTF	TGTGCCAGCAGTTTCCGTCGGCCGGACAGGTACTATGGCTACACCTTC	TRBV27	TRBJ1-2	once	TRBD1
CASSLQGPRSGRNFF	TGTGCCAGCAGCTTACAGGGGCCACGAAGCGGGAGGAATTTCTTC	TRBV6-2/TRBV6-3	TRBJ2-1	NA	TRBD2
CASSPPPPSSYEQYF	TGTGCCAGCAGTCCCCCGCCCCCGAGCTCCTACGAGCAGTACTTC	TRBV28	TRBJ2-7	NA	NA
CASSSDPGLAGGPDEQFF	TGTGCCAGCAGCTCAGATCCGGGACTAGCGGGAGGGCCAGATGAGCAGTTCTTC	TRBV9	TRBJ2-1	NA	TRBD2
CASSLMSGRVWETQYF	TGCGCCAGCAGCTTGATGAGCGGGAGGGTGTGGGAGACCCAGTACTTC	TRBV5-1	TRBJ2-5	NA	TRBD2
CASSQVTGVNTEAFF	TGTGCCAGCAGCCAAGTTACGGGGGTGAACACTGAAGCTTTCTTT	TRBV4-2	TRBJ1-1	NA	NA
CASSLTGTANEKLFF	TGTGCCAGCAGCCTGACCGGGACAGCAAATGAAAAACTGTTTTTT	TRBV7-9	TRBJ1-4	NA	TRBD1
CASSGGRRVTEAFF	TGTGCCAGCAGTGGGGGACGGAGGGTTACTGAAGCTTTCTTT	TRBV6-2/TRBV6-3	TRBJ1-1	NA	NA
CASSFRDRGQDTQYF	TGTGCCAGCAGCTTCCGGGACAGGGGTCAAGATACGCAGTATTTT	TRBV7-8	TRBJ2-3	once	TRBD1
CATSDKGLGQNNEQFF	TGTGCCACCAGTGATAAGGGACTAGGTCAAAACAATGAGCAGTTCTTC	TRBV24-1	TRBJ2-1	NA	TRBD2
CASSPSGGTGELFF	TGTGCCAGCAGCCCGAGCGGGGGCACCGGGGAGCTGTTTTTT	TRBV7-2	TRBJ2-2	NA	TRBD2
CASSLDRGGEQYF	TGTGCCAGCAGCTTAGATCGAGGAGGTGAGCAGTACTTC	TRBV7-9	TRBJ2-7	NA	NA
CASSLGRGSYNEQFF	TGTGCCAGCAGCTTGGGCCGGGGTTCCTACAATGAGCAGTTCTTC	TRBV7-9	TRBJ2-1	NA	NA
CASSTSGRTDTQYF	TGTGCCAGCAGTACTAGCGGGAGAACAGATACGCAGTATTTT	TRBV19	TRBJ2-3	once	TRBD2
CASSHRGRQPRSGNTIYF	TGCGCCAGCAGTCATCGCGGGAGACAGCCCCGCTCTGGAAACACCATATATTTT	TRBV23-1	TRBJ1-3	NA	NA
CATSDRSRYTDTQYF	TGTGCCACCAGTGATAGGAGCCGTTACACAGATACGCAGTATTTT	TRBV24-1	TRBJ2-3	NA	NA
CASSPSLAGSSYEQYF	TGTGCCAGCTCACCATCACTAGCGGGGAGTTCCTACGAGCAGTACTTC	TRBV18	TRBJ2-7	NA	TRBD2